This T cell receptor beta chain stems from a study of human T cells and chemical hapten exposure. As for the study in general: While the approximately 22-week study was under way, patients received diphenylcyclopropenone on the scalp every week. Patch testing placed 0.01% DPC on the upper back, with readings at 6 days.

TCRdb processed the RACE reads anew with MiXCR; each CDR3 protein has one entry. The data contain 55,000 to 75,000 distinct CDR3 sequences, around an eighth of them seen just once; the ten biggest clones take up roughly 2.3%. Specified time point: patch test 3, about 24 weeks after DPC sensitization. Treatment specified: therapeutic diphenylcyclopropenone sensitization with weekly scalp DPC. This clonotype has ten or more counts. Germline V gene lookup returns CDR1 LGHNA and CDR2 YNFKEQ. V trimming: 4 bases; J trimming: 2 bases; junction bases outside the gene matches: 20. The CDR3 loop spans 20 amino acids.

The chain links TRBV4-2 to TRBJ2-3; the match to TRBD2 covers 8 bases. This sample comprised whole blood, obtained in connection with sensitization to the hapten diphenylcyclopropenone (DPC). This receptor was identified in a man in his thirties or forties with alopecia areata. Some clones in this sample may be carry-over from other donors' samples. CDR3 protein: CASSRPRAGGSAGNTDTQYF. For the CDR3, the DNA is TGTGCCAGCAGCCGCCCTCGGGCGGGGGGCTCGGCGGGGAACACAGATACGCAGTATTTT.